A selection of T cell receptor beta chains follows, all from one sample in a study of shared clonotypes between healthy human individuals. Some clones are missing from TCRdb's copy, which holds only in-frame ones; the method was immunoSEQ multiplex PCR. Here the sample spans some 1,900,000 clones, about 95% being singletons. The source material was naive CD8+ T cells sorted from blood. These TCRs come from a man aged 18 to 30 in good health. The CDR3 runs from the conserved cysteine through the conserved F or W. The order of the fields is CDR3 DNA, CDR3 protein, clone size, D gene, J gene, V gene. A D gene is named only where the DNA matches it firmly. Rows may omit the clone size; those that give it use once, few, many or a size class.

TGTGCCAGCAGTGAAGCGAGGGGGGCAGGGCTAAACACCATATATTTT | CASSEARGAGLNTIYF | NA | NA | TRBJ1-3 | TRBV2
TGTGCCAGCTCACCTCTAGCGACCTCCTACGAGCAGTACTTC | CASSPLATSYEQYF | NA | NA | TRBJ2-7 | TRBV18
TGCGCCAGCAGCTTGGCCGGCAAACCGAACACCGGGGAGCTGTTTTTT | CASSLAGKPNTGELFF | NA | NA | TRBJ2-2 | TRBV5-1
TGTGCCAGCAGCGGTGGGGGGAACAGCCTTAGCAATTCACCCCTCCACTTT | CASSGGGNSLSNSPLHF | NA | NA | TRBJ1-6 | TRBV9
TGCGCCAGCAGCTTGGCTCCAGACTCCTACGAGCAGTACTTC | CASSLAPDSYEQYF | NA | NA | TRBJ2-7 | TRBV5-1
TGTGCCAGCTGCCTGGGAGGACAGGGTTGGAATACGCAGTATTTT | CASCLGGQGWNTQYF | NA | TRBD1 | TRBJ2-3 | TRBV27
TGTGCCAGCAGCGTAGTTCCGGGTACTAATGAAAAACTGTTTTTT | CASSVVPGTNEKLFF | NA | NA | TRBJ1-4 | TRBV9
TGTGCCAGTAGTATCCCCCTCGGACTCAAACTCTCATATGGCTACACCTTC | CASSIPLGLKLSYGYTF | NA | NA | TRBJ1-2 | TRBV19
TGCGCCAGCAGCCAAGGGGACACCCACTCCTACGAGCAGTACTTC | CASSQGDTHSYEQYF | NA | NA | TRBJ2-7 | TRBV4-1
TGTGCCAGCAGTCGACCCCTAGCGGGAGTCAGTAATGAGCAGTTCTTC | CASSRPLAGVSNEQFF | once | TRBD2 | TRBJ2-1 | TRBV6-6
TGTGCCAGCAGTTGGACAGGGTTATCCTACGAGCAGTACTTC | CASSWTGLSYEQYF | NA | TRBD1 | TRBJ2-7 | TRBV28
TGTGCCAGCAGTTTATATCCCCCACGACTAGCGGAAGCCAAAAACATTCAGTACTTC | CASSLYPPRLAEAKNIQYF | NA | TRBD2 | TRBJ2-4 | TRBV27
TGTGCCAGCACCCCGGCGGGTTCTGGGGCCAACGTCCTGACTTTC | CASTPAGSGANVLTF | NA | NA | TRBJ2-6 | TRBV2
TGTGCCTGGAGCGGAAACACTCAGCGATATAGCGGCACAGATACGCAGTATTTT | CAWSGNTQRYSGTDTQYF | NA | NA | TRBJ2-3 | TRBV30
TGTGCCAGCAGCTTAGAAGACGGGACCGGGGAGCTGTTTTTT | CASSLEDGTGELFF | NA | NA | TRBJ2-2 | TRBV13
TGTGCCAGCAGCAACGCCAATGAGCAGTTCTTC | CASSNANEQFF | NA | NA | TRBJ2-1 | TRBV11-1
TGTGCCAGCAGCTTGGGGGGTAGCCCTGATACGCAGTATTTT | CASSLGGSPDTQYF | NA | NA | TRBJ2-3 | TRBV5-6
TGTGCCAGCAGGGGACAGGGTCTTAATGAAAAACTGTTTTTT | CASRGQGLNEKLFF | NA | TRBD1 | TRBJ1-4 | TRBV28
TGTGCCAGCAGCCAGAGGACGACTCACACCGGGGAGCTGTTTTTT | CASSQRTTHTGELFF | once | NA | TRBJ2-2 | TRBV5-6
TGTGCCAGCAGTGGGTTGGGAGGGAGTTTTACTGAAGCTTTCTTT | CASSGLGGSFTEAFF | NA | NA | TRBJ1-1 | TRBV6-5
TGTGCCAGCAGCTTAACAGGAAGGGCCGAGCAGTACTTC | CASSLTGRAEQYF | NA | NA | TRBJ2-7 | TRBV11-3
TGTGCCAGCAGCTCTCCGAGACAGGGGGCAAACACTGAAGCTTTCTTT | CASSSPRQGANTEAFF | NA | TRBD1 | TRBJ1-1 | TRBV7-9
TGTGCCAGCAGTTCCCAGGGCAATGAAAAACTGTTTTTT | CASSSQGNEKLFF | NA | NA | TRBJ1-4 | TRBV6-6
TGCGCCAGCAGGACTTTGGACAGGGGCGGATACACTGAAGCTTTCTTT | CASRTLDRGGYTEAFF | NA | TRBD1 | TRBJ1-1 | TRBV5-1
TGTGCCAGCAGCTTGGGCGGGACCCTCCTGGGCGCTGAAGCTTTCTTT | CASSLGGTLLGAEAFF | NA | NA | TRBJ1-1 | TRBV5-4
TGCGCCAGCAGCTCACTACAGGGATTGAACTATGGCTATACCTTC | CASSSLQGLNYGYTF | NA | NA | TRBJ1-2 | TRBV5-1
TGTGCCAGCAGCTCCCCCCTGGAGGCGGGACTGTTTTTT | CASSSPLEAGLFF | NA | NA | TRBJ1-4 | TRBV7-9
TGTGCCAGCAGCTCCCGTAGCGGGAGGACCTCGAACACCGGGGAGCTGTTTTTT | CASSSRSGRTSNTGELFF | NA | TRBD2 | TRBJ2-2 | TRBV11-2
TGTGCCAGCAGTATCGCGGGGGGGGGCTACAATCAGCCCCAGCATTTT | CASSIAGGGYNQPQHF | NA | NA | TRBJ1-5 | TRBV27
TGTGCCAGCGGGGATCGAACAGGGGGTGGACAGCCCCAGCATTTT | CASGDRTGGGQPQHF | NA | TRBD1 | TRBJ1-5 | TRBV27
TGTGCCAGCAGTTTATGGGCGACTAGCGGGGGCCTGCAAGAGACCCAGTACTTC | CASSLWATSGGLQETQYF | NA | TRBD2 | TRBJ2-5 | TRBV28
TGTGCCACCAGCAGAGATGGAAACTACGAGCAGTACTTC | CATSRDGNYEQYF | NA | NA | TRBJ2-7 | TRBV15
TGTGCCAGCACAGCGGGGGGCGTCGGGAATGAGCAGTTCTTC | CASTAGGVGNEQFF | NA | TRBD2 | TRBJ2-1 | TRBV27
TGTGCCAGCAGCTACAGGGAGGGAACTGAAGCTTTCTTT | CASSYREGTEAFF | NA | NA | TRBJ1-1 | TRBV7-3
TGTGCCAGCAGCGGTCGGACGACAGGAACAACTAATGAAAAACTGTTTTTT | CASSGRTTGTTNEKLFF | NA | NA | TRBJ1-4 | TRBV13
TGTGCCAGCAGTGAAGCCGCACAGGGGGCGGTGCGGTGGGACGGCTACACCTTC | CASSEAAQGAVRWDGYTF | NA | TRBD1 | TRBJ1-2 | TRBV6-1
TGCGCCAGCAGCCATCTCACTAGCGGGGGTTCCTACGAGCAGTACTTC | CASSHLTSGGSYEQYF | NA | TRBD2 | TRBJ2-7 | TRBV4-1
TGTGCCAGCAGCCCCGGGGGGACGGACACTGAAGCTTTCTTT | CASSPGGTDTEAFF | NA | NA | TRBJ1-1 | TRBV7-8
TGTGCCAGTAGTATATGGACAGGCGTCGACACTGAAGCTTTCTTT | CASSIWTGVDTEAFF | NA | TRBD1 | TRBJ1-1 | TRBV19
TGTGCCAGTAGTATAGTGCAGCGGGAGGGCTACAATGAGCAGTTCTTC | CASSIVQREGYNEQFF | NA | TRBD2 | TRBJ2-1 | TRBV19